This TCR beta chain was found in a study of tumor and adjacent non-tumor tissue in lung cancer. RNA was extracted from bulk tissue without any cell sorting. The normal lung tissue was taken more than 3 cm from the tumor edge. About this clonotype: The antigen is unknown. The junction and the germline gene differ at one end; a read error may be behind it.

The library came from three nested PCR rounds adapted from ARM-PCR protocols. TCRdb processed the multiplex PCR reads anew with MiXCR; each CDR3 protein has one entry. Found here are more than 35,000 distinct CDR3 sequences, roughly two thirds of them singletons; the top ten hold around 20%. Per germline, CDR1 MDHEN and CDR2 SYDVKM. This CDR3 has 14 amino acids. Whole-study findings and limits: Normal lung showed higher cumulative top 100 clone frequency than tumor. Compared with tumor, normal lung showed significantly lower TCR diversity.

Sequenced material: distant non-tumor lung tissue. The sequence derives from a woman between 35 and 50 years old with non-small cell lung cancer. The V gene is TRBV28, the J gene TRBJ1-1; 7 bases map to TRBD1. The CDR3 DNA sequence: TGTGCCAGCAGTTTGACAGGGAGTGGCACTGAAGCTTTATTT. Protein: CASSLTGSGTEALF.